This T cell receptor (beta chain) was identified during a study of T cell changes during pregnancy in multiple sclerosis. This table comes from immunoSEQ multiplex PCR, and its TCRdb copy is limited to in-frame clones, with some not included. Of 40,000 or so clones listed, about 92% are singletons. Unmatched junction bases numbered 10, after V lost 4 bases and J lost 8 bases. Germline V gene sequence: CDR1 MNHEY, CDR2 SMNVEV (reference sequence). The CDR3 loop spans 15 amino acids. The receptor was derived from a female donor with multiple sclerosis, enrolled in a pregnancy study. The source material was CD8+ T cells from peripheral blood mononuclear cells, sampled in the third trimester of pregnancy. The V gene is TRBV27, the J gene TRBJ2-1; 8 bases match TRBD2. CDR3 loop: CASSSILGRADEQFF. The CDR3 DNA is TGTGCCAGCAGTTCTATTCTCGGGAGGGCCGATGAGCAGTTCTTC.